The 30 T cell receptor beta chains listed next were all sequenced from one sample in a study of long-term antiretroviral therapy in people with HIV. Assay version v3.0 of immunoSEQ was used, and it was run at survey level. Clones were sequenced by immunoSEQ multiplex PCR, and TCRdb holds only the in-frame ones, with some missing. The sample carries 15,000 to 20,000 clones, more than 65% recorded once. The sample here was unsorted PBMCs, taken at the start of antiretroviral therapy. The receptors were sampled from a man aged 25 to 40 with HIV.

This chain connects TRBV28 to TRBJ2-7; unclear D gene. The V end was cut by 6 bases, the J end by 1 base, with 13 bases between. Germline CDR1 is MDHEN and CDR2 is SYDVKM. The CDR3 extends over 14 amino acids. CDR3 amino acids: CASSLFAISYEQYF. CDR3 DNA sequence: TGTGCCAGCAGCCTCTTCGCGATTTCCTACGAGCAGTACTTC.

Details on this clone: One end of the junction varies from germline; a read error may be responsible. The chain is built from TRBV19 and TRBJ2-7; 7 bases agree with TRBD1. Germline V CDR1 and CDR2: LNHDA, SQIVND (reference sequence). CDR3 length equals 15 residues. The CDR3 DNA is TGTGCCAGTAGCGCAACCCCGGGACAGCCCTACGGGCAGTACTTC. Encoded protein: CASSATPGQPYGQYF.

The gene calls are TRBV15 and TRBJ2-1, with 7 bases identical to TRBD2. The CDR3 loop spans 17 amino acids. From germline, CDR1 is LNHNV and CDR2 YYDKDF (reference sequence). Germline trimming cut 5 bases from V and 7 bases from J; bases unmatched to any gene: 17. The CDR3, as DNA: TGTGCCACCAGCCCTCAAAAACTAGCGCTTCTTACAAATGAGCAGTTCTTC. Amino acid sequence: CATSPQKLALLTNEQFF. Full variable domain (outside the CDR3, taken from reference TRBV15 and TRBJ2-1): DAMVIQNPRYQVTQFGKPVTLSCSQTLNHNVMYWYQQKSSQAPKLLFHYYDKDFNNEADTPDNFQSRRPNTSFCFLDIRSPGLGDTAMYLCATSPQKLALLTNEQFFGPGTRLTVL.

J is TRBJ2-6 and V is TRBV7-9; the D gene is possibly TRBD2 (5 bases). V dropped 3 bases and J dropped 4 bases, with 10 bases sitting between them. The CDR3 loop spans 15 amino acids. The germline CDR1 and CDR2 sequences are SEHNR and FQNEAQ (reference sequence). The CDR3 loop is CASSFMTGGANVLTF. CDR3 nucleotides: TGTGCCAGCAGCTTTATGACGGGAGGGGCCAACGTCCTGACTTTC.

This chain links TRBV13 with TRBJ1-1; TRBD1 might be the D (5 bases). The CDR3 length is 14 residues. CDR1 is PRHDT and CDR2 is FYEKMQ in the germline V gene (reference sequence). V was cut by 5 bases and J by 7 bases, with 17 bases left in between. CDR3 loop: CASSMGLSGGEAFF. The CDR3 nucleotides read TGTGCCAGCAGCATGGGACTAAGTGGTGGTGAAGCTTTCTTT.

The chain recombines TRBV7-9 with TRBJ1-1, with 7 bases identical to TRBD1. The trim removed 5 bases at V and 1 base at J, leaving 10 bases unmatched. Germline lookup yields CDR1 SEHNR and CDR2 FQNEAQ (reference sequence). The CDR3 is 16 amino acids. The DNA of the CDR3 is TGTGCCAGCAGCACCGACAGGGAGGGTCGGAACACTGAAGCTTTCTTT. It is translated as CASSTDREGRNTEAFF.

This chain links TRBV6-6 with TRBJ1-1, with D possibly being TRBD1 (6 bases). This CDR3 is 16 amino acids long. The ends were cut back, 2 bases at V and 0 bases at J, with 13 bases in the middle. Germline-derived CDR1 and CDR2 are MNHNY and SVGAGI (reference sequence). DNA of the CDR3: TGTGCCAGCAGTTACGCTCCTCAGGGGATGAACACTGAAGCTTTCTTT. Its protein is CASSYAPQGMNTEAFF.

The rearrangement joins TRBV14 to TRBJ2-7; TRBD2 aligns across 14 bases. The CDR3 spans 17 residues. J was trimmed by 9 bases and V by 0 bases; bases with no gene match: 10. Germline CDR1 is SGHDN and CDR2 is FVKESK. CDR3 amino acids: CASSQEKRLAGGPVQYF. The CDR3 nucleotides are TGTGCCAGCAGCCAAGAAAAGAGACTAGCGGGAGGGCCGGTGCAGTACTTC.

Comments on this clone: A read error is likely here: a far larger clone is one base away. V is TRBV6-1 and J is TRBJ1-5; 12 nucleotides agree with TRBD1. Germline V gene data show CDR1 as MNHNS and CDR2 as SASEGT. The CDR3 is made up of 16 amino acids. V dropped 3 bases and J dropped 7; count of bases not matched to a gene: 7. CDR3 sequence reads: CASSDPGQGARQPQHF. The CDR3 DNA reads as TGTGCCAGCAGTGATCCGGGACAGGGGGCAAGACAGCCCCAGCATTTT.

The chain uses TRBV6-4 and TRBJ2-3; D gene uncertain. CDR1 and CDR2 from the germline V gene are MRHNA and SNTAGT. The CDR3 spans 17 residues. V was pared by 3 bases and J by 0 bases, with 16 bases between. Here the CDR3 reads CASSERMQISSTDTQYF. The CDR3, as DNA: TGTGCCAGCAGTGAGAGGATGCAGATCTCTAGCACAGATACGCAGTATTTT.

The V call is TRBV7-9, the J call TRBJ1-1; TRBD1 agrees at 8 bases. With V trimmed by 2 bases and J by 1 base, 3 bases remained unmatched. Germline V gives CDR1 SEHNR, CDR2 FQNEAQ (reference sequence). This CDR3 is built from 15 residues. DNA of the CDR3: TGTGCCAGCAGCTTAAGAGGACAGGGGAACACTGAAGCTTTCTTT. It translates to CASSLRGQGNTEAFF.

A single count supports this clone. The chain recombines TRBV10-3 with TRBJ1-6; 7 bases match TRBD1. CDR3 length: 15 amino acids. The J segment lost 4 bases and the V segment lost 6 bases, leaving 6 bases of the junction unmatched. Germline CDR1 ENHRY, CDR2 SYGVKD. CDR3 sequence (DNA): TGTGCCATCAGGGGGGCAGGGGGATATAATTCACCCCTCCACTTT. Residues: CAIRGAGGYNSPLHF.

This chain joins TRBV19 and TRBJ1-1; a possible D gene is TRBD1 (6 bases). The CDR3 is 15 amino acids. Germline CDR1 and CDR2: LNHDA and SQIVND (reference sequence). V was clipped by 6 bases and J by 5 bases, with 19 bases between them. CDR3 amino acids: CASRTGSFKTTEAFF. The CDR3 bases are TGTGCCAGTAGGACAGGATCTTTTAAAACGACTGAAGCTTTCTTT.

Only a few counts were recorded for this clone. V and J are TRBV30 and TRBJ1-2; D is uncertain. Germline values: CDR1 GTSNPN, CDR2 SVGIG (reference sequence). V lost 0 bases and J 8 bases, leaving 10 bases between the germline ends. The CDR3 spans 12 residues. The CDR3 loop is CAWSVHVGGYTF. DNA of the CDR3: TGTGCCTGGAGTGTACACGTTGGAGGCTACACCTTC.

The chain combines TRBV9 with TRBJ2-3, with D possibly being TRBD2 (5 bases). The CDR3 is made up of 15 amino acids. The germline V and J ends were trimmed by 3 bases and 5 bases, with 16 bases remaining between them. Germline CDR1 and CDR2: SGDLS and YYNGEE. CDR3 protein: CASSEAPRAEDTQYF. CDR3 nucleotides: TGTGCCAGCAGCGAGGCCCCGAGGGCAGAAGATACGCAGTATTTT. Based on the CDR3 plus reference TRBV9 and TRBJ2-3, the full variable domain is DSGVTQTPKHLITATGQRVTLRCSPRSGDLSVYWYQQSLDQGLQFLIQYYNGEERAKGNILERFSAQQFPDLHSELNLSSLELGDSALYFCASSEAPRAEDTQYFGPGTRLTVL.

The chain combines TRBV7-6 with TRBJ2-7, with 12 bases aligning to TRBD2. CDR1 is SGHVS and CDR2 is FNYEAQ in the germline V gene. Germline trimming cut 6 bases from V and 2 bases from J; bases unmatched to any gene: 5. There are 15 residues in the CDR3. The CDR3 region has the DNA TGTGCCAGCAGTTTGCTAGCGGGAGGGACCTACGAGCAGTACTTC. Translated: CASSLLAGGTYEQYF.

The CDR3 loop is CASSSTGTRSYEQYF. CDR3 DNA: TGTGCCAGCAGTTCTACCGGGACGAGGTCCTACGAGCAGTACTTC. This chain links TRBV28 with TRBJ2-7; the D gene could be TRBD1 or TRBD2 (5 bases each). Per germline, CDR1 MDHEN and CDR2 SYDVKM. The CDR3 has 15 amino acids. The ends were cut back, 4 bases at V and 1 base at J, with 14 bases in the middle.

The V call is TRBV5-3, the J call TRBJ1-1; a possible D gene is TRBD1 (5 bases). TRBV5-3 is reported as an ORF; its role is uncertain. The CDR3 is made up of 14 amino acids. V lost 8 bases to trimming and J lost 4 bases, with 18 bases between them. The DNA of the CDR3 is TGTGCCAGCAGACTCACGGGGGGAAGCACTGAAGCTTTCTTT. Its translation is CASRLTGGSTEAFF.

The V call is TRBV5-6, the J call TRBJ1-2, with 7 bases fitting TRBD1. V lost 2 bases, J lost 5 bases, and 18 bases stayed unmatched. CDR1 and CDR2 from the germline V gene are SGHDT and YYEEEE. The CDR3 totals 18 residues. In DNA form, the CDR3 reads TGTGCCAGCAGCTTCCTGGCGGGACAGTCAACCCTCGGATATGGCTACACCTTC. Translated: CASSFLAGQSTLGYGYTF.

The chain joins TRBV5-6 to TRBJ2-1; a possible D gene is TRBD2 (5 bases). Trimming pared 5 bases from V and 10 bases from J, leaving 13 bases between. CDR1 is SGHDT and CDR2 is YYEEEE in the germline V gene. This CDR3 contains 12 residues. The CDR3 sequence is CASRLLGEEQFF. As DNA, the CDR3 is TGTGCCAGCAGATTGCTGGGAGAGGAGCAGTTCTTC.

The chain uses TRBV6-5 and TRBJ1-5; TRBD1 matches 8 bases. Looked up from germline, CDR1 is MNHEY and CDR2 is SVGAGI. CDR3 length: 15 residues. V gave up 4 bases and J gave up 1 base; unmatched junction bases: 3. CDR3 in amino acids: CASSFQGASNQPQHF. The DNA for the CDR3 is TGTGCCAGCAGTTTTCAGGGGGCGAGCAATCAGCCCCAGCATTTT.

This clone was found once. This chain's CDR3 is CASSSSSHNEQFF. For the CDR3, the DNA is TGTGCCAGCAGCTCCTCGAGCCACAATGAGCAGTTCTTC. J is TRBJ2-1 and V is TRBV11-3; D is unclear. The length of the CDR3 is 13 residues. Per germline, CDR1 SGHNT and CDR2 YENEEA. V shed 4 bases and J shed 5 bases, with 9 bases lying between them.

The V gene is TRBV30, the J gene TRBJ2-2; D might be TRBD1 (5 bases). Trimming left V 2 bases short and J 3 bases short, with 10 bases between. This CDR3 spans 14 amino acids. From germline, CDR1 is GTSNPN and CDR2 SVGIG (reference sequence). The chain's CDR3 is CAWSKGLDTGELFF. CDR3 sequence (DNA): TGTGCCTGGAGTAAGGGGCTAGACACCGGGGAGCTGTTTTTT. The complete variable domain, with remaining parts taken from reference TRBV30 and TRBJ2-2, reads SQTIHQWPATLVQPVGSPLSLECTVEGTSNPNLYWYRQAAGRGLQLLFYSVGIGQISSEVPQNLSASRPQDRQFILSSKKLLLSDSGFYLCAWSKGLDTGELFFGEGSRLTVL.

This clone turned up a few times. The V and J genes are TRBV27 and TRBJ1-5; a possible D gene is TRBD1 (5 bases). Germline CDR1 is MNHEY and CDR2 is SMNVEV (reference sequence). The CDR3 covers 14 residues. Trimming removed 7 bases from V and 6 bases from J, with 16 bases in between. Here the CDR3 reads CASKMMGQGQPQHF. The CDR3 region has the DNA TGTGCCAGCAAGATGATGGGGCAGGGTCAGCCCCAGCATTTT.

This chain connects TRBV9 to TRBJ1-4; D remains unclear. V dropped 3 bases and J dropped 8 bases, with 11 bases sitting between them. Germline V gene lookup returns CDR1 SGDLS and CDR2 YYNGEE. The CDR3 is made up of 13 amino acids. CDR3 in amino acids: CASSADVREKLFF. The CDR3 bases are TGTGCCAGCAGCGCGGACGTAAGGGAAAAACTGTTTTTT.

The chain couples TRBV18 to TRBJ2-7; TRBD1 is a possible D gene (5 bases). Germline V lookup: CDR1 KGHSH, CDR2 LQKENI. V lost 1 base to trimming and J lost 3 bases, with 7 bases between them. CDR3 length: 13 residues. The CDR3 region is CASSPQGNYEQYF. CDR3 bases: TGTGCCAGCTCACCACAGGGGAACTACGAGCAGTACTTC.

The V and J genes are TRBV4-1 and TRBJ2-1, with 9 bases lining up with TRBD2. Looked up from germline, CDR1 is MGHRA and CDR2 is YSYEKL. With 0 bases clipped from V and 2 bases from J, the junction kept 5 bases outside the gene matches. CDR3 length: 17 residues. The CDR3 loop reads CASSQDPGGGAYNEQFF. DNA of the CDR3: TGCGCCAGCAGCCAAGATCCGGGCGGGGGGGCCTACAATGAGCAGTTCTTC.

The chain employs TRBV2 and TRBJ2-1, with D uncertain. V shed 3 bases and J shed 11 bases, with 8 bases lying between them. The CDR3 contains 11 residues. Per germline, CDR1 SNHLY and CDR2 FYNNEI. Here the CDR3 reads CASSDSPQQFF. CDR3 sequence (DNA): TGTGCCAGCAGTGACTCCCCCCAGCAGTTCTTC.

This clone was picked up a small number of times. The rearrangement links TRBV11-1 to TRBJ2-3; weak D call: TRBD2 (6 bases). There are 15 residues in the CDR3. Germline V lookup: CDR1 SGHAT, CDR2 FQDESV (reference sequence). V was clipped by 1 base and J by 3 bases, with 11 bases between them. For the CDR3, the DNA is TGTGCCAGCAGCTTAGTCTCACTAGCAACAGATACGCAGTATTTT. Translated, it gives CASSLVSLATDTQYF.

The V gene is TRBV7-2, the J gene TRBJ2-3; no clear D gene. Germline-derived CDR1 and CDR2 are SGHTA and FQGNSA. The CDR3 length is 15 residues. V dropped 5 bases and J dropped 0 bases, with 12 bases sitting between them. This CDR3 reads CASSPTSASTDTQYF. In nucleotides, the CDR3 is TGTGCCAGCAGCCCAACTTCGGCTAGCACAGATACGCAGTATTTT.